This T cell receptor beta chain was retrieved from a study of control samples from healthy donors and cancer patients. Assay used: immunoSEQ multiplex PCR; TCRdb lists only in-frame clones, some missing. The sample carries around 110,000 clones, 88% recorded once. The receptor was isolated from a woman between 70 and 85 years old in good health. The sequenced sample consisted of blood.

CDR3 sequence: CASSTKYSNQPQHF. The CDR3 bases are TGTGCCAGCAGCACTAAATATAGCAATCAGCCCCAGCATTTT. The V and J genes are TRBV7-2 and TRBJ1-5; D is unresolved. With 5 bases removed from V and 0 bases from J, the gap between germline ends came to 8 bases. Germline CDR1 is SGHTA and CDR2 is FQGNSA. The CDR3 is 14 amino acids.